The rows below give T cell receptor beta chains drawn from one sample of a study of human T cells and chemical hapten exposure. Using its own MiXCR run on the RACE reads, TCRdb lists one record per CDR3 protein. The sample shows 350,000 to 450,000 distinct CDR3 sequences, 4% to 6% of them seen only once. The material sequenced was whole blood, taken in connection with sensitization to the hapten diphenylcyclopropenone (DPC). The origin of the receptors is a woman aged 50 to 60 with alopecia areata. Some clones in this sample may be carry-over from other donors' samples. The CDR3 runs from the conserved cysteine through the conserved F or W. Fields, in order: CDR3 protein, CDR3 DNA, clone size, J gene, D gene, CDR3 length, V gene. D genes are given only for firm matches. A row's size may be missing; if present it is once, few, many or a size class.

cdr3_aa: CASIATGSPPSPQYF
cdr3_nt: TGTGCCAGCATCGCAACCGGCAGCCCCCCTTCGCCGCAGTATTTT
clone_size: few
j_call: TRBJ2-3
d_call: .
cdr3_length: 15
v_call: TRBV5-5

cdr3_aa: CASTQQGNTDTQYF
cdr3_nt: TGTGCCAGCACTCAACAGGGGAACACAGATACGCAGTATTTT
clone_size: few
j_call: TRBJ2-3
d_call: TRBD1
cdr3_length: 14
v_call: TRBV2

cdr3_aa: CAISESGYEQYF
cdr3_nt: TGTGCCATCAGTGAGTCGGGCTACGAGCAGTACTTC
clone_size: many
j_call: TRBJ2-7
d_call: .
cdr3_length: 12
v_call: TRBV10-3

cdr3_aa: CSAPKKWGGGGRSGELFF
cdr3_nt: TGCAGTGCTCCCAAAAAATGGGGCGGAGGCGGGAGGTCCGGGGAGCTGTTTTTT
clone_size: .
j_call: TRBJ2-2
d_call: TRBD2
cdr3_length: 18
v_call: TRBV20-1

cdr3_aa: CSAFSNEKLFF
cdr3_nt: TGCAGTGCTTTCAGTAATGAAAAACTGTTTTTT
clone_size: many
j_call: TRBJ1-4
d_call: .
cdr3_length: 11
v_call: TRBV20-1

cdr3_aa: CASSFEAAGGTDTQYF
cdr3_nt: TGTGCCAGCAGTTTCGAAGCAGCGGGAGGAACAGATACGCAGTATTTT
clone_size: .
j_call: TRBJ2-3
d_call: TRBD2
cdr3_length: 16
v_call: TRBV28

cdr3_aa: CATSSRDPSPLHF
cdr3_nt: TGTGCCACCAGCAGCCGGGACCCATCACCCCTCCACTTT
clone_size: few
j_call: TRBJ1-6
d_call: .
cdr3_length: 13
v_call: TRBV15

cdr3_aa: CASRAGEAKIIQYF
cdr3_nt: TGTGCCAGCAGAGCAGGGGAGGCCAAAATCATTCAGTACTTC
clone_size: .
j_call: TRBJ2-4
d_call: .
cdr3_length: 14
v_call: TRBV2

cdr3_aa: CASSYSTTSGGSYNEQFF
cdr3_nt: TGTGCCAGCAGTTACTCTACGACTAGCGGGGGGTCCTACAATGAGCAGTTCTTC
clone_size: few
j_call: TRBJ2-1
d_call: TRBD2
cdr3_length: 18
v_call: TRBV6-2/TRBV6-3

cdr3_aa: CASSLVGTSRGVQYF
cdr3_nt: TGTGCCAGCAGCTTAGTGGGGACTAGCCGGGGTGTTCAGTACTTC
clone_size: few
j_call: TRBJ2-4
d_call: TRBD2
cdr3_length: 15
v_call: TRBV7-8

cdr3_aa: CASSLRMYGYTF
cdr3_nt: TGTGCCAGCAGTCTACGGATGTATGGCTACACCTTC
clone_size: .
j_call: TRBJ1-2
d_call: .
cdr3_length: 12
v_call: TRBV6-6

cdr3_aa: CASSLLGPAYEQYF
cdr3_nt: TGTGCCAGCAGCTTGCTGGGGCCGGCCTACGAGCAGTACTTC
clone_size: many
j_call: TRBJ2-7
d_call: .
cdr3_length: 14
v_call: TRBV5-6

cdr3_aa: CAWTAFVNTEAFF
cdr3_nt: TGTGCCTGGACAGCTTTCGTGAACACTGAAGCTTTCTTT
clone_size: .
j_call: TRBJ1-1
d_call: .
cdr3_length: 13
v_call: TRBV30

cdr3_aa: CASSQETVNTEAFF
cdr3_nt: TGTGCCAGCAGCCAAGAGACAGTGAACACTGAAGCTTTCTTT
clone_size: few
j_call: TRBJ1-1
d_call: .
cdr3_length: 14
v_call: TRBV3-1

cdr3_aa: CASSLRTAGNTIYF
cdr3_nt: TGTGCCAGCAGTCTCCGTACGGCTGGAAACACCATATATTTT
clone_size: many
j_call: TRBJ1-3
d_call: .
cdr3_length: 14
v_call: TRBV12-3/TRBV12-4

cdr3_aa: CASSLDPFAGSTEAFF
cdr3_nt: TGTGCCAGCAGCTTGGACCCTTTCGCGGGATCAACTGAAGCTTTCTTT
clone_size: .
j_call: TRBJ1-1
d_call: .
cdr3_length: 16
v_call: TRBV5-6

cdr3_aa: CASSLSTGIIYGYTF
cdr3_nt: TGTGCCAGCAGTTTGTCAACCGGTATAATCTATGGCTACACCTTC
clone_size: many
j_call: TRBJ1-2
d_call: .
cdr3_length: 15
v_call: TRBV27

cdr3_aa: CASQTGQGINIQYF
cdr3_nt: TGTGCCAGCCAGACCGGACAGGGGATAAACATTCAGTACTTC
clone_size: .
j_call: TRBJ2-4
d_call: TRBD1
cdr3_length: 14
v_call: TRBV28

cdr3_aa: CASSVIGTQYF
cdr3_nt: TGTGCCAGCAGTGTCATCGGGACCCAGTACTTC
clone_size: .
j_call: TRBJ2-5
d_call: .
cdr3_length: 11
v_call: TRBV25-1

cdr3_aa: CASSRTSGGLSYNEQFF
cdr3_nt: TGTGCCAGCAGTCGGACTAGCGGGGGGCTCTCCTACAATGAGCAGTTCTTC
clone_size: many
j_call: TRBJ2-1
d_call: TRBD2
cdr3_length: 17
v_call: TRBV12-3/TRBV12-4

cdr3_aa: CSARGADYGYTF
cdr3_nt: TGCAGTGCTAGGGGGGCGGACTATGGCTACACCTTC
clone_size: few
j_call: TRBJ1-2
d_call: .
cdr3_length: 12
v_call: TRBV20-1

cdr3_aa: CASSNRQVSGNTIYF
cdr3_nt: TGTGCCAGCAGCAACCGACAAGTCTCTGGAAACACCATATATTTT
clone_size: many
j_call: TRBJ1-3
d_call: .
cdr3_length: 15
v_call: TRBV5-6

cdr3_aa: CASSLGGKGYGTDTQYF
cdr3_nt: TGTGCCAGCAGTTTGGGCGGGAAGGGGTATGGCACAGATACGCAGTATTTT
clone_size: .
j_call: TRBJ2-3
d_call: .
cdr3_length: 17
v_call: TRBV28

cdr3_aa: CASSLEPGSYNEQFF
cdr3_nt: TGTGCCAGCAGCTTAGAGCCGGGATCCTACAATGAGCAGTTCTTC
clone_size: many
j_call: TRBJ2-1
d_call: .
cdr3_length: 15
v_call: TRBV7-2

cdr3_aa: CASSKAGSDGKAFF
cdr3_nt: TGTGCCAGCAGCAAAGCCGGCAGCGACGGTAAAGCTTTCTTT
clone_size: .
j_call: TRBJ1-1
d_call: .
cdr3_length: 14
v_call: TRBV21-1

cdr3_aa: CASSLRKRQETQYF
cdr3_nt: TGTGCCAGCAGCTTAAGGAAGCGGCAAGAGACCCAGTACTTC
clone_size: many
j_call: TRBJ2-5
d_call: .
cdr3_length: 14
v_call: TRBV7-2

cdr3_aa: CASSSLAVPQHF
cdr3_nt: TGTGCCAGCAGCTCCTTAGCGGTGCCCCAGCATTTT
clone_size: few
j_call: TRBJ1-5
d_call: .
cdr3_length: 12
v_call: TRBV7-2

cdr3_aa: CASRQGNYGYTF
cdr3_nt: TGTGCCAGCAGACAGGGTAACTATGGCTACACCTTC
clone_size: .
j_call: TRBJ1-2
d_call: .
cdr3_length: 12
v_call: TRBV25-1

cdr3_aa: CASSLGTGSGPQHF
cdr3_nt: TGCGCCAGCAGCTTGGGGACAGGCTCGGGGCCCCAGCATTTT
clone_size: many
j_call: TRBJ1-5
d_call: TRBD1
cdr3_length: 14
v_call: TRBV5-1

cdr3_aa: CASSLGGDSLTAHEQYF
cdr3_nt: TGTGCCAGCAGCTTAGGGGGGGACAGTCTGACTGCCCACGAGCAGTACTTC
clone_size: few
j_call: TRBJ2-7
d_call: .
cdr3_length: 17
v_call: TRBV7-8

cdr3_aa: CSALSGNTDTQYF
cdr3_nt: TGCAGTGCTCTAAGCGGAAACACAGATACGCAGTATTTT
clone_size: few
j_call: TRBJ2-3
d_call: .
cdr3_length: 13
v_call: TRBV20-1

cdr3_aa: CASSQGGQAQYF
cdr3_nt: TGTGCCAGCAGCCAAGGAGGGCAGGCGCAGTATTTT
clone_size: many
j_call: TRBJ2-3
d_call: .
cdr3_length: 12
v_call: TRBV4-2

cdr3_aa: CASSERGGQPQHF
cdr3_nt: TGCGCCAGCAGTGAGAGAGGTGGTCAGCCCCAGCATTTT
clone_size: many
j_call: TRBJ1-5
d_call: .
cdr3_length: 13
v_call: TRBV10-1

cdr3_aa: CATSDVSGGTDTQYF
cdr3_nt: TGTGCCACCAGTGATGTAAGCGGGGGCACAGATACGCAGTATTTT
clone_size: many
j_call: TRBJ2-3
d_call: TRBD2
cdr3_length: 15
v_call: TRBV24-1

cdr3_aa: CASSQERMRFDTEAFF
cdr3_nt: TGTGCCAGCAGCCAAGAAAGAATGCGGTTCGACACTGAAGCTTTCTTT
clone_size: few
j_call: TRBJ1-1
d_call: .
cdr3_length: 16
v_call: TRBV4-2

cdr3_aa: CSAGQGAGYGYTF
cdr3_nt: TGCAGCGCCGGACAGGGGGCCGGCTATGGCTACACCTTC
clone_size: many
j_call: TRBJ1-2
d_call: TRBD1
cdr3_length: 13
v_call: TRBV29-1

cdr3_aa: CASSYSPVSYEQYF
cdr3_nt: TGTGCCAGCAGTTACTCTCCAGTCTCCTACGAGCAGTACTTC
clone_size: few
j_call: TRBJ2-7
d_call: .
cdr3_length: 14
v_call: TRBV6-5

cdr3_aa: CASSPGTNTEAFF
cdr3_nt: TGTGCCAGCAGCCCAGGGACAAACACTGAAGCTTTCTTT
clone_size: many
j_call: TRBJ1-1
d_call: .
cdr3_length: 13
v_call: TRBV2

cdr3_aa: CASSPTTENTGELFF
cdr3_nt: TGTGCCAGCTCACCAACTACAGAGAACACCGGGGAGCTGTTTTTT
clone_size: many
j_call: TRBJ2-2
d_call: .
cdr3_length: 15
v_call: TRBV18

cdr3_aa: CASSAPTSGVETQYF
cdr3_nt: TGTGCCAGCAGTGCGCCGACTAGCGGGGTGGAGACCCAGTACTTC
clone_size: many
j_call: TRBJ2-5
d_call: TRBD2
cdr3_length: 15
v_call: TRBV7-2

cdr3_aa: CATSDRRYYEQYF
cdr3_nt: TGCGCCACCTCAGATCGGCGTTACTACGAGCAGTACTTC
clone_size: many
j_call: TRBJ2-7
d_call: .
cdr3_length: 13
v_call: TRBV5-1

cdr3_aa: CASSSRTGHPQPQHF
cdr3_nt: TGTGCCAGCAGCTCCCGGACAGGCCACCCTCAGCCCCAGCATTTT
clone_size: .
j_call: TRBJ1-5
d_call: TRBD1
cdr3_length: 15
v_call: TRBV7-2

cdr3_aa: CAISESLGGDTEAFF
cdr3_nt: TGTGCCATCAGTGAGTCATTGGGAGGGGACACTGAAGCTTTCTTT
clone_size: .
j_call: TRBJ1-1
d_call: .
cdr3_length: 15
v_call: TRBV10-3

cdr3_aa: CASRNAAGGRNEQFF
cdr3_nt: TGTGCCAGCAGGAACGCGGCAGGGGGAAGGAATGAGCAGTTCTTC
clone_size: .
j_call: TRBJ2-1
d_call: TRBD1
cdr3_length: 15
v_call: TRBV25-1

cdr3_aa: CASSLGLAGEVYQGETQYF
cdr3_nt: TGCGCCAGCAGCTTGGGACTAGCGGGGGAAGTATATCAAGGAGAGACCCAGTACTTC
clone_size: many
j_call: TRBJ2-5
d_call: TRBD2
cdr3_length: 19
v_call: TRBV5-1

cdr3_aa: CASSGGGRAGGSPLHF
cdr3_nt: TGCGCCAGCAGCGGGGGGGGTCGGGCAGGCGGCTCACCCCTCCACTTT
clone_size: many
j_call: TRBJ1-6
d_call: .
cdr3_length: 16
v_call: TRBV4-1

cdr3_aa: CSARLASYEQYF
cdr3_nt: TGCAGTGCTAGACTAGCCTCCTACGAGCAGTACTTC
clone_size: few
j_call: TRBJ2-7
d_call: .
cdr3_length: 12
v_call: TRBV20-1

cdr3_aa: CASSPRVGRWAGNTIYF
cdr3_nt: TGCGCCAGCAGCCCCCGAGTAGGACGATGGGCTGGAAACACCATATATTTT
clone_size: .
j_call: TRBJ1-3
d_call: .
cdr3_length: 17
v_call: TRBV5-1

cdr3_aa: CAWSSGTGSQPQHF
cdr3_nt: TGTGCCTGGAGTTCCGGGACAGGGAGCCAGCCCCAGCATTTT
clone_size: few
j_call: TRBJ1-5
d_call: TRBD1
cdr3_length: 14
v_call: TRBV30

cdr3_aa: CASSQEDRRDTEAFF
cdr3_nt: TGCGCCAGCAGCCAAGAGGACAGAAGGGACACTGAAGCTTTCTTT
clone_size: many
j_call: TRBJ1-1
d_call: .
cdr3_length: 15
v_call: TRBV4-1

cdr3_aa: CSARDKPPQGIYNEQFF
cdr3_nt: TGCAGTGCTAGAGATAAACCCCCACAGGGAATCTACAATGAGCAGTTCTTC
clone_size: few
j_call: TRBJ2-1
d_call: .
cdr3_length: 17
v_call: TRBV20-1

cdr3_aa: CASSLWSQPEKLFF
cdr3_nt: TGCGCCAGCAGCTTGTGGAGTCAGCCTGAAAAACTGTTTTTT
clone_size: few
j_call: TRBJ1-4
d_call: .
cdr3_length: 14
v_call: TRBV5-1